This T cell receptor (beta chain) is drawn from a study of T cells in Graves' hyperthyroidism and ophthalmopathy. Study observations and caveats: A 13 V-J model separated ophthalmopathy from stable hyperthyroidism.

For this clonotype: The antigen remains unidentified.

The CDR3 spans 13 residues. Germline-derived CDR1 and CDR2 are SGHAT and FQNNGV. With 3 bases clipped from V and 10 bases from J, the junction kept 1 base outside the gene matches. Patients were excluded for uncontrolled infection, other autoimmune disease, pregnancy or lactation. Orbital computed tomography and thyroid ultrasound, together with serum TRAb and thyroxine and clinical symptoms, were used for diagnoses. There were TCR beta CDR3 regions amplified from RNA transcripts. HTBI primers were used for first-round RT-PCR of the TCR CDR3. TCRdb analysed the multiplex PCR reads with MiXCR anew, one entry per CDR3 protein. Found here are around 620,000 distinct CDR3 sequences, under 60% of them singletons; the top ten hold about 20%.

The V gene is TRBV11-2, the J gene TRBJ1-6; TRBD1 aligns across 9 bases. This TCR was recovered from an adult woman with Graves' disease, either hyperthyroidism or ophthalmopathy (not recorded which). Sequenced material: peripheral blood or thyroid tissue (not recorded which). CDR3 DNA: TGTGCCAGCAGCTTCGGACAGGGGTCACCCCTCCACTTT. The encoded protein is CASSFGQGSPLHF. The full variable domain, with the rest looked up from reference TRBV11-2 and TRBJ1-6, is EAGVAQSPRYKIIEKRQSVAFWCNPISGHATLYWYQQILGQGPKLLIQFQNNGVVDDSQLPKDRFSAERLKGVDSTLKIQPAKLEDSAVYLCASSFGQGSPLHFGNGTRLTVT.